This T cell receptor (beta chain) is drawn from a study of shared clonotypes between healthy human individuals. The repertoire was sequenced with immunoSEQ multiplex PCR; TCRdb's copy has only in-frame clones and lacks some. The sample has about 1,500,000 clones, roughly 96% seen once. From germline, CDR1 is SGHRS and CDR2 YFSETQ. Trimming pared 1 base from V and 6 bases from J, leaving 3 bases between. This CDR3 contains 11 residues. A note on this clone: Its antigen is as yet unknown. Other DNA sequences in the same sample also yield this CDR3.

Study outcomes and limitations: Unshared clonotypes carried lower generation probabilities than those common to all four donors.

This TCR was sampled from a man aged 25 to 40 in good health. J is TRBJ2-3 and V is TRBV5-1; D unresolved. Sample: naive CD4+ T cells sorted from blood. The subset: CD45RA+ positively selected. CDR3: CASSLLDTQYF. Written as DNA, the CDR3 is TGCGCCAGCAGCTTGCTCGATACGCAGTATTTT. Based on the CDR3 plus reference TRBV5-1 and TRBJ2-3, the full variable domain is KAGVTQTPRYLIKTRGQQVTLSCSPISGHRSVSWYQQTPGQGLQFLFEYFSETQRNKGNFPGRFSGRQFSNSRSEMNVSTLELGDSALYLCASSLLDTQYFGPGTRLTVL.